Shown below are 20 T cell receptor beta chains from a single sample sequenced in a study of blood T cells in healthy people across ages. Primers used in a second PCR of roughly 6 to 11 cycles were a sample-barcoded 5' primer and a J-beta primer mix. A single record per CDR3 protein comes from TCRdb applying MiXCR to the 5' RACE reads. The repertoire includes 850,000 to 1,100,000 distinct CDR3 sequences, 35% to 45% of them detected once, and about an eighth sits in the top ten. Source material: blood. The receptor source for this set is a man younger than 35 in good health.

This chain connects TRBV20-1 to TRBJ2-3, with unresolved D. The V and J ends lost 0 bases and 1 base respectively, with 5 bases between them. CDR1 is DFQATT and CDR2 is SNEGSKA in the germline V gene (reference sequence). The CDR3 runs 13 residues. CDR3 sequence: CSARDKGTDTQYF. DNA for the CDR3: TGCAGTGCTAGAGATAAGGGCACAGATACGCAGTATTTT.

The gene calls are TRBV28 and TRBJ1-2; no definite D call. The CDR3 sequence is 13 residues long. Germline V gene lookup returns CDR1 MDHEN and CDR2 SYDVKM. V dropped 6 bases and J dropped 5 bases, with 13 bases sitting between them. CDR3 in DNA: TGTGCCAGCAGCTGGTCCGGGGAGTATGGCTACACCTTC. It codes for CASSWSGEYGYTF.

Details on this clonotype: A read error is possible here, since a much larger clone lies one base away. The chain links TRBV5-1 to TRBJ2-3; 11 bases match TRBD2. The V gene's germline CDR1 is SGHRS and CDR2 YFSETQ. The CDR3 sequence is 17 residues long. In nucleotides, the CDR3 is TGCGCCAGCAGCTTGAGGACTAGCGGGCTAAACACAGGTACGCAGTATTTT. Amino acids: CASSLRTSGLNTGTQYF.

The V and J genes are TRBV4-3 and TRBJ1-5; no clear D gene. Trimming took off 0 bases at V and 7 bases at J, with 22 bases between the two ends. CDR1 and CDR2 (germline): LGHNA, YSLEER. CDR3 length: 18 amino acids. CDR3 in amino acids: CASSQDLLKGIGGQPQHF. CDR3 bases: TGCGCCAGCAGCCAAGATCTCCTAAAAGGAATTGGAGGACAGCCCCAGCATTTT.

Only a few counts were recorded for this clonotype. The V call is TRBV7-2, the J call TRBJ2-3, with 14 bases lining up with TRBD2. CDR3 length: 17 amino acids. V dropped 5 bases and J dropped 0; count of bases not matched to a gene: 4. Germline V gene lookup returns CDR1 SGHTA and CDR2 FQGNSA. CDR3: CASSPGLAGVSTDTQYF. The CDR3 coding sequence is TGTGCCAGCAGCCCGGGACTAGCGGGGGTTAGCACAGATACGCAGTATTTT.

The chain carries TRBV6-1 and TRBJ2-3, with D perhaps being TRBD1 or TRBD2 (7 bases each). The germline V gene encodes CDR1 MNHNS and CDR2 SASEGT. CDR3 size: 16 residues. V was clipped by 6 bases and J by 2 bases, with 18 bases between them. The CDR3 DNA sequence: TGTGCCAGCAGCCCAAACAGGGGACTACTCACAGATACGCAGTATTTT. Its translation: CASSPNRGLLTDTQYF.

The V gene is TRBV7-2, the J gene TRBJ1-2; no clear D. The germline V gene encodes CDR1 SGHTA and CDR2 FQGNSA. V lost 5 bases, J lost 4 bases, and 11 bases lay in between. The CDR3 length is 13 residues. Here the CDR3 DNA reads TGTGCCAGCAGCCCACCCACCCTCTATGGCTACACCTTC. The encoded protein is CASSPPTLYGYTF.

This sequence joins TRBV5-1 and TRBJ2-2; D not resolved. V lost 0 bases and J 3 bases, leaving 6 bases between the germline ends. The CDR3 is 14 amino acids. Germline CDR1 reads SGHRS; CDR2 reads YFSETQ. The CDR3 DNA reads TGCGCCAGCAGCTTGGATCCCGACACCGGGGAGCTGTTTTTT. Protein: CASSLDPDTGELFF.

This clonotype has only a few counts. The CDR3 DNA reads as TGTGCCAGCAGTAACAGGATCAACACCGGGGAGCTGTTTTTT. It encodes CASSNRINTGELFF. This sequence joins TRBV6-2 or TRBV6-3 and TRBJ2-2, with a weak D call TRBD1 (5 bases). The V end lost 5 bases, the J end lost 2 bases, and 9 bases lay between the germline ends. CDR1 and CDR2 from the germline V gene are MNHEY and SVGEGT. The CDR3 contains 14 residues.

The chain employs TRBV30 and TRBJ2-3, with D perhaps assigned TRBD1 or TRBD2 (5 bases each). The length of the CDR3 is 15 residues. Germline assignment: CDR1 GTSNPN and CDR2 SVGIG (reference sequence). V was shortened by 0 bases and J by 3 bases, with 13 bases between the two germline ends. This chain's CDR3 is CAWSVGVGNTDTQYF. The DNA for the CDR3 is TGTGCCTGGAGTGTAGGGGTCGGGAATACAGATACGCAGTATTTT.

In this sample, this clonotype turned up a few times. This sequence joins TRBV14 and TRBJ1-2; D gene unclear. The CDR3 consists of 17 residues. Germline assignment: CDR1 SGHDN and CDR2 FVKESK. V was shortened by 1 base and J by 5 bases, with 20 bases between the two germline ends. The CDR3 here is CASSQGRYRQTMYGYTF. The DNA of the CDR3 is TGTGCCAGCAGCCAAGGTCGGTATCGGCAGACCATGTATGGCTACACCTTC.

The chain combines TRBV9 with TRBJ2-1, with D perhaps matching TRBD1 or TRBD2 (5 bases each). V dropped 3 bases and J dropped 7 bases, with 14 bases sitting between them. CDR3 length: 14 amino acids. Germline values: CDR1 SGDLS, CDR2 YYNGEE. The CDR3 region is CASSAGPSQNEQFF. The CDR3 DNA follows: TGTGCCAGCAGCGCGGGACCCTCCCAGAATGAGCAGTTCTTC.

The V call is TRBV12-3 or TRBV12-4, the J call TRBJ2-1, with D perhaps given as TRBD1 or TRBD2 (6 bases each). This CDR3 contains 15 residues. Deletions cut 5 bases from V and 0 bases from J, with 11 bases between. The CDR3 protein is CASSPGGNSYNEQFF. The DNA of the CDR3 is TGTGCCAGCAGTCCCGGGGGCAACTCCTACAATGAGCAGTTCTTC.

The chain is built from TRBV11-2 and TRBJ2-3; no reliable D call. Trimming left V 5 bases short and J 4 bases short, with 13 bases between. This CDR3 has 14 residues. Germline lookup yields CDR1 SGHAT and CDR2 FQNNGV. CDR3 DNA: TGTGCCAGCAGCATACAGAAAAGCGCAGATACGCAGTATTTT. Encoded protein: CASSIQKSADTQYF.

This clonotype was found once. In nucleotides, the CDR3 is TGTGCCAGCAGCGTCGGGACAGGGATTCAGCCCCAGCATTTT. Translation gives CASSVGTGIQPQHF. The chain joins TRBV5-6 to TRBJ1-5; TRBD1 matches at 9 bases. In germline, CDR1 is SGHDT, CDR2 YYEEEE. This CDR3 has 14 amino acids. The V and J ends lost 4 bases and 6 bases, in that order; junction bases with no gene match: 5.

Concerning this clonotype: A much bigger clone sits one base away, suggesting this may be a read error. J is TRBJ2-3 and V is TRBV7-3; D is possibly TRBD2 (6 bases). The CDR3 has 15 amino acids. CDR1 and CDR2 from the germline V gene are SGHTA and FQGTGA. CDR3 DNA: TGTGCCAGCAGCCCCCTGGGTACTAGCACAGATGCGCAGTATTTT. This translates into CASSPLGTSTDAQYF.

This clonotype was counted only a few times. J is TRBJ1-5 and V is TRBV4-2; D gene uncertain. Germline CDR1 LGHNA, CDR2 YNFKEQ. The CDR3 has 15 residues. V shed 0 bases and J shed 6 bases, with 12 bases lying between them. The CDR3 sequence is CASSQDGQATQPQHF. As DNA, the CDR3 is TGTGCCAGCAGCCAAGACGGTCAGGCCACTCAGCCCCAGCATTTT.

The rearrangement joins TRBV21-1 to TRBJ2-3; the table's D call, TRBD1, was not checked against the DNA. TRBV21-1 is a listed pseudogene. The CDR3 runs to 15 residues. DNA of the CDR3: TGTGCCAGCAGGGGTGAAGACAGCCGCACAGATACGCAGTATTTT. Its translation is CASRGEDSRTDTQYF.

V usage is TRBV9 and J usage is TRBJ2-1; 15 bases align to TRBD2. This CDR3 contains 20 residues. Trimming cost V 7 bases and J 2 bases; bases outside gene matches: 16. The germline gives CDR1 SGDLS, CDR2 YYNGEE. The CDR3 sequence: CASSGGPGTSGGITYNEQFF. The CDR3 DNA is TGTGCCAGCTCGGGGGGGCCTGGGACTAGCGGGGGGATTACCTACAATGAGCAGTTCTTC.

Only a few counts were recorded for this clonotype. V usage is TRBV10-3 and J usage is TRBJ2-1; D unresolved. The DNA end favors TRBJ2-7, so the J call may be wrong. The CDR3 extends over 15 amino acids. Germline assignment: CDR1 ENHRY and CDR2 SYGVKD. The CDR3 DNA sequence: TGTGCCATCAGTGAGGACTCGGGTGGATACAATGAGCAGTACTTC. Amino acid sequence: CAISEDSGGYNEQYF.